The 8 T cell receptor beta chains reported below all come from one sample, sequenced in a study of blood T cell repertoires in COVID-19. Assay used: immunoSEQ multiplex PCR; TCRdb lists only in-frame clones, some missing. Of about 59,000 clones listed, approximately 81% are singletons. Sequenced: peripheral blood. These receptors originate from a woman of 80 years or more with active or convalescent COVID-19.

The chain employs TRBV18 and TRBJ2-7, with D maybe TRBD1 (7 bases). The germline V gene has CDR1 KGHSH and CDR2 LQKENI. The V and J ends lost 3 bases and 5 bases respectively, with 17 bases between them. CDR3 length: 15 amino acids. The CDR3 coding sequence is TGTGCCAGCTCACCGGAGGGGCGACAGGGTCACGAGCAGTACTTC. Translated: CASSPEGRQGHEQYF.

V is TRBV5-8 and J is TRBJ1-2; TRBD1 matches at 7 bases. CDR3 length: 15 amino acids. V was pared by 4 bases and J by 8 bases, with 14 bases of the junction left unmatched. Germline CDR1 is SGHTS and CDR2 is YDEGEE. CDR3 sequence (DNA): TGTGCCAGCAGCGTGCGACAGGGCCTTTTGAGAGGCTACACCTTC. It translates to CASSVRQGLLRGYTF.

V usage is TRBV13 and J usage is TRBJ1-6; 8 nucleotides agree with TRBD1. The CDR3 is 14 amino acids. Germline V gene sequence: CDR1 PRHDT, CDR2 FYEKMQ (reference sequence). With V trimmed by 3 bases and J by 11 bases, 6 bases remained unmatched. The CDR3 DNA is TGTGCCAGCAGCTTTCAGGGGGCGAGCACACCCCTCCACTTT. Translating it yields CASSFQGASTPLHF.

This clone was seen a handful of times. The chain joins TRBV25-1 to TRBJ1-2; 11 bases fit TRBD1. Germline CDR1 reads MGHDK; CDR2 reads SYGVNS. After removal of 1 base from V and 4 bases from J, the junction contained 5 bases not matched to a gene. CDR3 length equals 16 residues. The CDR3 DNA is TGTGCCAGCAGTGAATTGGGGACAGGGGGAAGCTATGGCTACACCTTC. Encoded protein: CASSELGTGGSYGYTF.

The V and J genes are TRBV5-1 and TRBJ1-5, with TRBD1 matching over 9 bases. The CDR3 sequence is 15 residues long. Germline V gives CDR1 SGHRS, CDR2 YFSETQ. V shed 0 bases and J 2 bases; nucleotides not matched to a gene: 0. CDR3 loop: CASSLGQGGNQPQHF. CDR3 in DNA: TGCGCCAGCAGCTTGGGACAGGGGGGCAATCAGCCCCAGCATTTT.

The chain has TRBV9 and TRBJ1-1; 9 bases agree with TRBD1. There are 15 residues in the CDR3. V dropped 3 bases and J dropped 10; count of bases not matched to a gene: 13. The germline V gene has CDR1 SGDLS and CDR2 YYNGEE. The CDR3 nucleotides read TGTGCCAGCAGCGCCCCCGGGACAGGGCTGGGGAGAGCTTTCTTT. Translation: CASSAPGTGLGRAFF.

The rearrangement joins TRBV5-6 to TRBJ1-4, with TRBD1 as a possible D gene (5 bases). V lost 0 bases, J lost 7 bases, and 19 bases lay in between. The CDR3 length is 17 residues. Germline-derived CDR1 and CDR2 are SGHDT and YYEEEE. CDR3 DNA: TGTGCCAGCAGCTTGGTTGGTCGGGGGAAGTCGGGTGAAAAACTGTTTTTT. Protein: CASSLVGRGKSGEKLFF.

This sequence joins TRBV2 and TRBJ1-1, with TRBD1 matching over 9 bases. After removal of 10 bases from V and 2 bases from J, the junction contained 5 bases not matched to a gene. Germline V lookup: CDR1 SNHLY, CDR2 FYNNEI. The length of the CDR3 is 13 residues. CDR3 in amino acids: CANQQGANTEAFF. Here the CDR3 DNA reads TGTGCCAATCAACAGGGGGCTAACACTGAAGCTTTCTTT.